The clone carrying this TCR beta chain was seen only a few times. The TCR beta library used iRepertoire HTBI primers with Arm-PCR amplification of CDR3. TCRdb redid the calling of the multiplex PCR reads with MiXCR, one entry per CDR3 protein. The sample has approximately 540,000 distinct CDR3 sequences, approximately 12% seen once. These data come from a study of regulatory T cells in long-lasting Graves disease. Time point in this sample: newly diagnosed GD, antithyroid drugs for less than 3 months. Making the TCR library involved RNA that had been extracted from PBMCs. The CDR3 extends over 15 amino acids. V lost 4 bases and J lost 0, with 7 bases in between. Germline V lookup: CDR1 SGHTA, CDR2 FQGNSA. These same records also appear under a second study, on T cells in Graves' hyperthyroidism and ophthalmopathy.

The J gene is TRBJ2-6, the V gene TRBV7-2; D may correspond to TRBD1 or TRBD2 (5 bases each). This receptor was taken from a woman aged 25 to 45 with Graves disease. The sequencing used peripheral blood mononuclear cells (PBMCs), collected at new diagnosis, from a patient treated with antithyroid drugs. The CDR3 here is CASSWDASGANVLTF. The CDR3 nucleotides read TGTGCCAGCAGCTGGGACGCCTCTGGGGCCAACGTCCTGACTTTC. Drawing the rest from reference TRBV7-2 and TRBJ2-6, the complete variable domain is GAGVSQSPSNKVTEKGKDVELRCDPISGHTALYWYRQSLGQGLEFLIYFQGNSAPDKSGLPSDRFSAERTGGSVSTLTIQRTQQEDSAVYLCASSWDASGANVLTFGAGSRLTVL.